The sequence of this T cell receptor (beta chain) was determined in a study of blood T cell repertoires in COVID-19. Whole-study context: The United States, Italy and Spain provided the acute and convalescent COVID-19 samples.

The table came from immunoSEQ multiplex PCR; TCRdb's copy has only in-frame clones and leaves some out. The table includes 200,000 to 250,000 clones, 70% to 85% detected once. Cohort placement rested on clinical history that participants reported themselves. Per the germline V gene, CDR1 is SGHAT and CDR2 is FQDESV (reference sequence). The CDR3 totals 15 residues. The V and J ends lost 1 base and 4 bases, in that order; junction bases with no gene match: 2. The V call is TRBV11-1, the J call TRBJ1-5, with 9 bases lining up with TRBD1. Sequencing used PBMCs or T cells enriched from blood (not recorded which). The sequence derives from a man between 60 and 75 years old who had recovered from COVID-19. The CDR3 DNA is TGTGCCAGCAGCTTAGGGACAGGGGAGAATCAGCCCCAGCATTTT. This sequence encodes CASSLGTGENQPQHF.